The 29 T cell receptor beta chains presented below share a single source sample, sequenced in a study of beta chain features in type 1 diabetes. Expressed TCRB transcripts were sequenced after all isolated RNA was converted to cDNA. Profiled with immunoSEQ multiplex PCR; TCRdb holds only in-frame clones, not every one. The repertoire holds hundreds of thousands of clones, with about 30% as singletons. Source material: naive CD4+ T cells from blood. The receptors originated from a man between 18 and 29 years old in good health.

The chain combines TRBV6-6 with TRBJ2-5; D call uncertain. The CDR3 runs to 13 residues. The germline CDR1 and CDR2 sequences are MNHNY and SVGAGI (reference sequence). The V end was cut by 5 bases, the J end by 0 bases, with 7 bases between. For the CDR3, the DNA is TGTGCCAGCAGTGGCGGACACCAAGAGACCCAGTACTTC. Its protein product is CASSGGHQETQYF.

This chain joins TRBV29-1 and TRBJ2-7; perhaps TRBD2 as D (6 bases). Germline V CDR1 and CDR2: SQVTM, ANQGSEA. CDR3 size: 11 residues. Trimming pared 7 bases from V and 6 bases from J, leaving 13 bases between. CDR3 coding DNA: TGCAGCGCGCGGGGAGGAACCGAGCAGTACTTC. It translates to CSARGGTEQYF.

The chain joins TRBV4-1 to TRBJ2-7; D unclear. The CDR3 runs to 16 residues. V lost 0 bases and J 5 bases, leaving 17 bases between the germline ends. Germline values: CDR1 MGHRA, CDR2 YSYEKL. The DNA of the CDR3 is TGCGCCAGCAGCCAAGATCCCCATGCGCATCGGGACGAGCAGTACTTC. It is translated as CASSQDPHAHRDEQYF.

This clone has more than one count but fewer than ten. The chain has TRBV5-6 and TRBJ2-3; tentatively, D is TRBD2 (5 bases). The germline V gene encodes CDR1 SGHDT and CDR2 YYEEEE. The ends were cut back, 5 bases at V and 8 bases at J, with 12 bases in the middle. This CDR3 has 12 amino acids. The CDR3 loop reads CASSSGSPTQYF. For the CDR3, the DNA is TGTGCCAGCAGTTCGGGGTCACCTACGCAGTATTTT.

As DNA, the CDR3 is TGCAGCGCTGGAGAGGGAGGGCAGCCCCAGCATTTT. Residues: CSAGEGGQPQHF. J is TRBJ1-5 and V is TRBV29-1; D uncertain. V lost 7 bases to trimming and J lost 7 bases, with 14 bases between them. CDR1 is SQVTM, CDR2 ANQGSEA, per germline. The CDR3 covers 12 residues.

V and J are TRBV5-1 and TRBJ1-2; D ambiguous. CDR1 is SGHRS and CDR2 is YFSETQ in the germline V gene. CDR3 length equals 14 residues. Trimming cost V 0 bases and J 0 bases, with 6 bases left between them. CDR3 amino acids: CASSLDGSNYGYTF. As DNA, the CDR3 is TGCGCCAGCAGCTTGGACGGTTCTAACTATGGCTACACCTTC.

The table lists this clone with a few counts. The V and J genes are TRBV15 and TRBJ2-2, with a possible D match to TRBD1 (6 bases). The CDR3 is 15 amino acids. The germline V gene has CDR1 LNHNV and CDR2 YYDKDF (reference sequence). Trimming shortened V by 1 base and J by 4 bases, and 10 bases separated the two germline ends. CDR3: CATSRVQGGTGELFF. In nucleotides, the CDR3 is TGTGCCACCAGCAGAGTTCAAGGGGGCACCGGGGAGCTGTTTTTT.

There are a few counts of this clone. The chain's CDR3 is CASSPRGPSYEQYF. The CDR3 nucleotides read TGTGCCAGCAGCCCTCGGGGGCCCTCCTACGAGCAGTACTTC. V gene TRBV14 combines with J gene TRBJ2-7; either TRBD1 or TRBD2 may fit D (6 bases each). The CDR3 covers 14 residues. V lost 4 bases, J lost 0 bases, and 10 bases lay in between. Germline V gives CDR1 SGHDN, CDR2 FVKESK.

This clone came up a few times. The CDR3 spells CAWTQLAGGNEQFF. DNA for the CDR3: TGTGCCTGGACCCAACTAGCGGGAGGCAATGAGCAGTTCTTC. The chain employs TRBV30 and TRBJ2-1; 12 bases match TRBD2. The CDR3 runs to 14 residues. Germline trimming cut 4 bases from V and 6 bases from J; bases unmatched to any gene: 4. Per the germline V gene, CDR1 is GTSNPN and CDR2 is SVGIG (reference sequence).

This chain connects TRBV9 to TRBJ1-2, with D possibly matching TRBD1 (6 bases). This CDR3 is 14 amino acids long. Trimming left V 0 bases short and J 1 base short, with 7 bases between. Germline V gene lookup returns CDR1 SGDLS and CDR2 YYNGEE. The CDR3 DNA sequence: TGTGCCAGCAGCGTAGGACAGGATAACTATGGCTACACCTTC. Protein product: CASSVGQDNYGYTF.

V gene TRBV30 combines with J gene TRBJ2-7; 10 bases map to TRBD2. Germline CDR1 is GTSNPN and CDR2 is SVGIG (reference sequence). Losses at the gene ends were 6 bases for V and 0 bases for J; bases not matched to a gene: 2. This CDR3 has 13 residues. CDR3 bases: TGTGCCTGCGGGACTAGCGTCTCCTACGAGCAGTACTTC. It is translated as CACGTSVSYEQYF.

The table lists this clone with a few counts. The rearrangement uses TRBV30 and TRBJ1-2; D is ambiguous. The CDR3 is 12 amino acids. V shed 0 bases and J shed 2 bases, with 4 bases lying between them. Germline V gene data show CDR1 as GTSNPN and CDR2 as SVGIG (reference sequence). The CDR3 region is CAWSVENYGYTF. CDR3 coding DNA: TGTGCCTGGAGTGTGGAGAACTATGGCTACACCTTC.

CDR3 sequence (DNA): TGTGCCAGCAGCGTGGGACAGGGAGGGGAGACCCAGTACTTC. As protein: CASSVGQGGETQYF. The gene calls are TRBV5-4 and TRBJ2-5, with 9 nucleotides matching TRBD1. This CDR3 has 14 residues. Germline V gene lookup returns CDR1 SGHNT and CDR2 YYREEE (reference sequence). Trimming cost V 4 bases and J 5 bases; bases outside gene matches: 6.

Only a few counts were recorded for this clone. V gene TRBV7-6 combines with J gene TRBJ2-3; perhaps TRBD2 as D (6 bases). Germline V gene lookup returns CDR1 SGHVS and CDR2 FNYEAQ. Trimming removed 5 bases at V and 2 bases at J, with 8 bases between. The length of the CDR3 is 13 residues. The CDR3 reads CASSRDFTDTQYF. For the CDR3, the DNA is TGTGCCAGCAGCCGGGACTTCACAGATACGCAGTATTTT. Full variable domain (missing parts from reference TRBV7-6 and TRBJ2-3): GAGVSQSPRYKVTKRGQDVALRCDPISGHVSLYWYRQALGQGPEFLTYFNYEAQQDKSGLPNDRFSAERPEGSISTLTIQRTEQRDSAMYRCASSRDFTDTQYFGPGTRLTVL.

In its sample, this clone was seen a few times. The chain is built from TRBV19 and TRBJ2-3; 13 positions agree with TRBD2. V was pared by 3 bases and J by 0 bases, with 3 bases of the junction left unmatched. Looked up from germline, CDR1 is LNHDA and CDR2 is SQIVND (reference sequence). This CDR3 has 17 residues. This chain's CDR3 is CASSMTSGRPSTDTQYF. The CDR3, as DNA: TGTGCCAGTAGTATGACTAGCGGGAGGCCAAGCACAGATACGCAGTATTTT.

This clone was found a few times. The CDR3, as DNA: TGTGCCAGCAGTTACGGGCCCACAATGGGCACAGATACGCAGTATTTT. It encodes CASSYGPTMGTDTQYF. This rearrangement joins TRBV6-6 to TRBJ2-3, with no clear D. V gave up 2 bases and J gave up 1 base, with 13 bases separating them. The CDR3 is made up of 16 amino acids. Germline V gene sequence: CDR1 MNHNY, CDR2 SVGAGI (reference sequence).

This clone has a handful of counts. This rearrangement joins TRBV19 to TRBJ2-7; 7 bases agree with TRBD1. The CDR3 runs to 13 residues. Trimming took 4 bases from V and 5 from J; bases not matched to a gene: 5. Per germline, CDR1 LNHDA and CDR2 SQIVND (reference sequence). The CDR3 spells CASSSRTGHEQYF. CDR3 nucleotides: TGTGCCAGTAGTAGCCGGACAGGCCACGAGCAGTACTTC.

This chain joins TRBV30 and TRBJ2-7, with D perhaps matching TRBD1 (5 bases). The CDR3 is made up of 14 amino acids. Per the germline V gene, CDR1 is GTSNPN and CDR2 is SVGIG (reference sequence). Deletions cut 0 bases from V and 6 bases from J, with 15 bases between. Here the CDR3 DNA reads TGTGCCTGGAGTGTTACAGGCGTTTTGGGCGAGCAGTACTTC. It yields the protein CAWSVTGVLGEQYF. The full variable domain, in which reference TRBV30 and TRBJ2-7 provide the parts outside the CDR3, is SQTIHQWPATLVQPVGSPLSLECTVEGTSNPNLYWYRQAAGRGLQLLFYSVGIGQISSEVPQNLSASRPQDRQFILSSKKLLLSDSGFYLCAWSVTGVLGEQYFGPGTRLTVT.

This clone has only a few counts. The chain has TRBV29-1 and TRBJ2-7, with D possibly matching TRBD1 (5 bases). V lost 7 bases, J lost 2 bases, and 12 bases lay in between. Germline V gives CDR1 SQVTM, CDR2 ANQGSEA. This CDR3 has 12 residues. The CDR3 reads CSGRASTYEQYF. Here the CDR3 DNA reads TGCAGCGGCAGGGCCAGTACCTACGAGCAGTACTTC.

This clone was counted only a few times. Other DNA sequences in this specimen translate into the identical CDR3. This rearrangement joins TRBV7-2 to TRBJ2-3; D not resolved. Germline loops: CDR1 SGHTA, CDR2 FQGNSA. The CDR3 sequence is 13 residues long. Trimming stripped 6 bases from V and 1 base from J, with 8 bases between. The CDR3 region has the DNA TGTGCCAGCAGACCCGGCGGCACAGATACGCAGTATTTT. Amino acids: CASRPGGTDTQYF. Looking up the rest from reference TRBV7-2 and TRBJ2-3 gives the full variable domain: GAGVSQSPSNKVTEKGKDVELRCDPISGHTALYWYRQSLGQGLEFLIYFQGNSAPDKSGLPSDRFSAERTGGSVSTLTIQRTQQEDSAVYLCASRPGGTDTQYFGPGTRLTVL.

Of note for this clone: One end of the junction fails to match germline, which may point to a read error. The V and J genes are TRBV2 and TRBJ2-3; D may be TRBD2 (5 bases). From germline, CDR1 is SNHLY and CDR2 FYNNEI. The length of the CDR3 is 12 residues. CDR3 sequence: CATSLGELTQYF. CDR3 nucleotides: TGTGCCACCAGTCTCGGGGAGCTCACGCAGTATTTT.

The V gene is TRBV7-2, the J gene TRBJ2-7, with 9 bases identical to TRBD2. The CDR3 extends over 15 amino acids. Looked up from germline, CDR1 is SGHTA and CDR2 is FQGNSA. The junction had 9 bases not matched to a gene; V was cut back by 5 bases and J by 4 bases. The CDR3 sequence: CASSAQPGLAYEQYF. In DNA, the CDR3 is TGTGCCAGCAGCGCCCAACCGGGACTAGCTTACGAGCAGTACTTC.

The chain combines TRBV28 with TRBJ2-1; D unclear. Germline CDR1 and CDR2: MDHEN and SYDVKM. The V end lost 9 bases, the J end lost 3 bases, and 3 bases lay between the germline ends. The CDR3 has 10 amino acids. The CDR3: CASYYNEQFF. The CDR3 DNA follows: TGTGCCAGTTACTACAATGAGCAGTTCTTC.

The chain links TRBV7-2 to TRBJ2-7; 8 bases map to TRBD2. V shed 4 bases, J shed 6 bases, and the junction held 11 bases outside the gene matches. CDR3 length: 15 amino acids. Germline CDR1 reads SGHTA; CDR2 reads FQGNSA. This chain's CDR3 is CASSSAGREASEQYF. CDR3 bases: TGTGCCAGCAGCTCCGCGGGGCGGGAGGCATCCGAGCAGTACTTC.

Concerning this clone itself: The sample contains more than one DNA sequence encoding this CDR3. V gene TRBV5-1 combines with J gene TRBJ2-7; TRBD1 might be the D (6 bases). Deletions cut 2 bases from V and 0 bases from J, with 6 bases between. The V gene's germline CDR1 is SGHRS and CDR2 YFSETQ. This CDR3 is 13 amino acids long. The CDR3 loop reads CASSLQGSYEQYF. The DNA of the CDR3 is TGCGCCAGCAGCTTACAGGGCTCCTACGAGCAGTACTTC.

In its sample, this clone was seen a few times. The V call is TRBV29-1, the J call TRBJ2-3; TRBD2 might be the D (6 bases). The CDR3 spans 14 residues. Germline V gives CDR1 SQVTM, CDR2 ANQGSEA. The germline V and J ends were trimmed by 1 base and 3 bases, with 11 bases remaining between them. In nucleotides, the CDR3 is TGCAGCGTTGAAGCGGGAGTAAGAACAGATACGCAGTATTTT. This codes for CSVEAGVRTDTQYF.

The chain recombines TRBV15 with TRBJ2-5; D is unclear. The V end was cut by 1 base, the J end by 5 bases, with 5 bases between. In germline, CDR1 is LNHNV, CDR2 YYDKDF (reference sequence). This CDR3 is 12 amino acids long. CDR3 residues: CATSRATETQYF. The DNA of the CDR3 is TGTGCCACCAGCAGAGCGACGGAGACCCAGTACTTC. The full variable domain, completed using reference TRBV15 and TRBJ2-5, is DAMVIQNPRYQVTQFGKPVTLSCSQTLNHNVMYWYQQKSSQAPKLLFHYYDKDFNNEADTPDNFQSRRPNTSFCFLDIRSPGLGDTAMYLCATSRATETQYFGPGTRLLVL.

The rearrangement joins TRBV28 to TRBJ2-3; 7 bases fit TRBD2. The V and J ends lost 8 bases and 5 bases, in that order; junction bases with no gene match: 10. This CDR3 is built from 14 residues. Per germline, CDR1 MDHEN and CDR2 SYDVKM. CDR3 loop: CASGSREVVDTQYF. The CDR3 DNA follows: TGTGCCAGCGGATCTCGGGAGGTCGTAGATACGCAGTATTTT.

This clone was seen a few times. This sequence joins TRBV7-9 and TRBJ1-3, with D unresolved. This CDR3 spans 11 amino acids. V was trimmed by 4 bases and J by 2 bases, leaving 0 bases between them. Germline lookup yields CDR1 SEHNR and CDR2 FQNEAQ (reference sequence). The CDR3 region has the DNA TGTGCCAGCAGCTCTGGAAACACCATATATTTT. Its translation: CASSSGNTIYF.